These T cell receptor beta chains were read from a single sample in a study of control samples from healthy donors and cancer patients. Here immunoSEQ multiplex PCR was the method, and the copy in TCRdb shows in-frame clones only, minus some. The sample records 200,000 to 250,000 clones, around 94% being singletons. Material for sequencing was blood. The receptors come from a man aged 50 to 59 in good health. Each CDR3 is given with its conserved first and last residue. D genes are given only for firm matches. Clone size is stated in some rows and not others, as once, few, many or a class when expanded.

V	D	J	size	DNA	CDR3
TRBV2	TRBD2	TRBJ2-5	-	TGTGCCAGCGGGGAGGGAACGGGAGAGACCCAGTACTTC	CASGEGTGETQYF
TRBV30	-	TRBJ1-5	-	TGTGCCTGGAGTGACGACAGATCCACGGCCCAGCATTTT	CAWSDDRSTAQHF
TRBV9	-	TRBJ2-2	-	TGTGCCAGCAGCGTAAATCGGTATCTCCCTGGTACCCCCCTGAATACGAACACCGGGGAGCTGTTTTTT	CASSVNRYLPGTPLNTNTGELFF
TRBV18	TRBD1	TRBJ1-6	-	TGTGCCAGCTCACCCGGGACAGGGGGCGATTCACCCCTCCACTTT	CASSPGTGGDSPLHF
TRBV11-3	-	TRBJ1-5	-	TGTGCCAGCAGCTTAGATAAGACGATATATAGCAATCAGCCCCAGCATTTT	CASSLDKTIYSNQPQHF
TRBV7-8	TRBD1	TRBJ2-7	-	TGTGCCAGCAGCCGAGCGGGGACAGGGATACGCGAGCAGTACTTC	CASSRAGTGIREQYF
TRBV5-4	TRBD1	TRBJ1-1	-	TGTGCCAGCAGCTTAAGGGGGCGGGAGGCTGAAGCTTTCTTT	CASSLRGREAEAFF
TRBV19	-	TRBJ2-2	-	TGTGCCAGTAGTATAGCAGGAATTCTCGGGGAGCTGTTTTTT	CASSIAGILGELFF
TRBV9	-	TRBJ2-3	-	TGTGCCAGCAGCCCTCCCGCAGATACGCAGTATTTT	CASSPPADTQYF
TRBV9	TRBD1	TRBJ1-6	-	TGTGCCAGCAGCCTGCTCCCAGGGGGAAACTCACCCCTCCACTTT	CASSLLPGGNSPLHF
TRBV7-8	TRBD2	TRBJ2-5	-	TGTGCCAGCAGCGAGGGACTAGCGGGGGGGGGCATCGTGAAGACCCAGTACTTC	CASSEGLAGGGIVKTQYF
TRBV5-6	-	TRBJ2-2	-	TGTGCCAGCAGCTCCCCCGGGACCATCACCGGGGAGCTGTTTTTT	CASSSPGTITGELFF
TRBV7-3	-	TRBJ2-2	-	TGTGCCAGCAGCTTAGAAGGGGTTAACACCGGGGAGCTGTTTTTT	CASSLEGVNTGELFF
TRBV28	-	TRBJ2-7	-	TGTGCCAGCCGGGGTCCTAGTTCCTACGAGCAGTACTTC	CASRGPSSYEQYF
TRBV4-1	TRBD1	TRBJ1-1	-	TGCGCCAGCAGGGATACAGGGGGAACTGAAGCTTTCTTT	CASRDTGGTEAFF
TRBV6-5	-	TRBJ1-5	-	TGTGCCAGCACCCTGGGGATACGCGAGGCCCAGCATTTT	CASTLGIREAQHF
TRBV9	TRBD1	TRBJ1-2	-	TGTGCCAGCAGGACCCCCGGGACAGGGCATGGCTACACCTTC	CASRTPGTGHGYTF
TRBV6-1	-	TRBJ1-5	-	TGTGCCAGCAGTGCCCCGGGAATTCGGACAGTCTCTAATCAGCCCCAGCATTTT	CASSAPGIRTVSNQPQHF
TRBV6-6	-	TRBJ2-1	-	TGTGCCAGCAAAGGGGGAATGTCATACAATGAGCAGTTCTTC	CASKGGMSYNEQFF
TRBV9	-	TRBJ2-7	-	TGTGCCAGCAGCGTAGGGCCTGACAGATACGAGCAGTACTTC	CASSVGPDRYEQYF
TRBV5-4	-	TRBJ1-2	once	TGTGCCAGCAGCTGGGGGGCAGGGCCGGGTGATGGCTACACCTTC	CASSWGAGPGDGYTF
TRBV6-5	-	TRBJ1-5	-	TGTGCCAGCACCGTCTTCAACCGACAGCCCCAGCATTTT	CASTVFNRQPQHF
TRBV7-8	-	TRBJ1-3	-	TGTGCCAGCAGCTTGGGCAGGGGTAAAACTGGAAACACCATATATTTT	CASSLGRGKTGNTIYF
TRBV27	-	TRBJ2-1	-	TGTGCTTCGAGAATGGCCTCAGACCTTTACAATGAGCAGTTCTTC	CASRMASDLYNEQFF
TRBV5-1	-	TRBJ2-1	-	TGCGCCAGCAGCTTGGGTGGGGTCAATGAGCAGTTCTTC	CASSLGGVNEQFF
TRBV19	-	TRBJ1-5	-	TGTGCCAGTAGTATTGCAGGGAATCAGCCCCAGCATTTT	CASSIAGNQPQHF
TRBV5-5	TRBD1	TRBJ1-4	-	TGTGCCAGCAGCTTAGGACAGGGGGCTAGTAATGAAAAACTGTTTTTT	CASSLGQGASNEKLFF
TRBV3-1/TRBV3-2	-	TRBJ2-5	-	TGTGCCAGCAGCCAAGGAGTGAATTCGGCCCAGTACTTC	CASSQGVNSAQYF
TRBV25-1	-	TRBJ2-5	few	TGTGCCAGCAGTGGGGGCCTTCAGACAGGCCAAGAGACCCAGTACTTC	CASSGGLQTGQETQYF
TRBV5-1	-	TRBJ1-4	-	TGCGCCAGCAGCTTGGGGGGGCTAGGAGAAAAACTGTTTTTT	CASSLGGLGEKLFF
TRBV29-1	-	TRBJ2-3	-	TGCAGCTCAAAGAGGGGAAGCACAGATACGCAGTATTTT	CSSKRGSTDTQYF
TRBV10-1	-	TRBJ2-7	-	TGCGCCAGCAGTGGACAGCCCTCGAAGGGCTTGGGGTACTACGAGCAGTACTTC	CASSGQPSKGLGYYEQYF
TRBV2	TRBD1	TRBJ1-4	-	TGTGCCAGCAGTTCCGACAGGGTTGGCGAAAAACTGTTTTTT	CASSSDRVGEKLFF
TRBV7-2	-	TRBJ2-5	-	TGTGCCAGCGGAACTTATAGTATAGAGACCCAGTACTTC	CASGTYSIETQYF
TRBV7-9	-	TRBJ1-2	-	TGTGCCAGCAGCTTTCGGGACTTGGGTGGCTACACCTTC	CASSFRDLGGYTF
TRBV18	-	TRBJ1-4	-	TGTGCCAGCTCACGGTCCATTGCAACTAATGAAAAACTGTTTTTT	CASSRSIATNEKLFF
TRBV7-9	TRBD1	TRBJ1-1	-	TGTGCCAGCAGCCCTTGGACAGGGGAGACTGAAGCTTTCTTT	CASSPWTGETEAFF
TRBV24-1	-	TRBJ2-6	-	TGTGCCACCAGTGTAGGGGCGACTGGGGCCAACGTCCTGACTTTC	CATSVGATGANVLTF